This T cell receptor beta chain was sequenced for a study of Graves' ophthalmopathy and Graves' hyperthyroidism. Germline CDR1 is SGHRS and CDR2 is YFSETQ. This CDR3 contains 16 residues. V was clipped by 4 bases and J by 5 bases; unmatched bases: 10. PBMCs came from 7.5 to 10 ml of fresh peripheral blood. TCR beta CDR3 regions were amplified from RNA transcripts. Investigators did first-round RT-PCR with HTBI primers, then second-round multiplex PCR. TCRdb analysed the multiplex PCR reads with MiXCR anew, one entry per CDR3 protein. The sample has about 340,000 distinct CDR3 sequences, roughly 15% seen once. This clonotype was picked up many times.

The chain uses TRBV5-1 and TRBJ2-7; 12 positions agree with TRBD2. The sample consisted of peripheral blood. This receptor was obtained from an adult man with Graves' ophthalmopathy. The CDR3: CASSQLAGGTRDEQYF. DNA of the CDR3: TGCGCCAGCAGCCAACTAGCGGGGGGAACACGGGACGAGCAGTACTTC.